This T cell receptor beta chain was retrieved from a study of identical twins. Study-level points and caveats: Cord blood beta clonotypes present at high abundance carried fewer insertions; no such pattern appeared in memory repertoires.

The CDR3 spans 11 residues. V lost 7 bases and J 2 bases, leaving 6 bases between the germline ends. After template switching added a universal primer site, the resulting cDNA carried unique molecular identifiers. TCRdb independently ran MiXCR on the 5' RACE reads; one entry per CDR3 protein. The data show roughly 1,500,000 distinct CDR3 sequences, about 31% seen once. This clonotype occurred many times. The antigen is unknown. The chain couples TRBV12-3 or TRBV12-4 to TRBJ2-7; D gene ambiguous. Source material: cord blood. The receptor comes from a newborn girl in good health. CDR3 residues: CASISPYEQYF. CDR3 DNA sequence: TGTGCCAGCATCTCTCCCTACGAGCAGTACTTC.